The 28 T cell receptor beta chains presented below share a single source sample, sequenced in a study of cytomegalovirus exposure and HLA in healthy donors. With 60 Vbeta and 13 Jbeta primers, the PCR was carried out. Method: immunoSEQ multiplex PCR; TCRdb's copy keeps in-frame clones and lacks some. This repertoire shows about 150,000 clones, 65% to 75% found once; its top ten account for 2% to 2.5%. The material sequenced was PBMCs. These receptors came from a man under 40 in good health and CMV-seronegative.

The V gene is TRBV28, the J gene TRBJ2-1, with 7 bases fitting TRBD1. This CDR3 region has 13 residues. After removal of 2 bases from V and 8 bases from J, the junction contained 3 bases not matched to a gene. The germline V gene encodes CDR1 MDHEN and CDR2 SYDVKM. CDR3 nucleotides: TGTGCCAGCAGTTTACAGGGGGTGGATGAGCAGTTCTTC. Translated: CASSLQGVDEQFF.

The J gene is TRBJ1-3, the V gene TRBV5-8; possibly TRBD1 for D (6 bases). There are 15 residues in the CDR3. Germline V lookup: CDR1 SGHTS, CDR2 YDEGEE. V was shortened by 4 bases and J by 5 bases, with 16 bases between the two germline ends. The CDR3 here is CASSLPGHVRNTIYF. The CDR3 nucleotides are TGTGCCAGCAGCCTACCGGGACATGTAAGAAACACCATATATTTT.

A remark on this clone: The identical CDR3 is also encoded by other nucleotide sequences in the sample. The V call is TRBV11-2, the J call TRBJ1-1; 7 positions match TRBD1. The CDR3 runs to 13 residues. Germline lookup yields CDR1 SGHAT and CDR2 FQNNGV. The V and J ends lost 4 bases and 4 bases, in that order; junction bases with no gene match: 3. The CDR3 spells CASSSPGGTEAFF. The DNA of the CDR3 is TGTGCCAGCAGCTCCCCAGGGGGCACTGAAGCTTTCTTT. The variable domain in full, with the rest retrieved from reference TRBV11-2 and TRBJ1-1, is EAGVAQSPRYKIIEKRQSVAFWCNPISGHATLYWYQQILGQGPKLLIQFQNNGVVDDSQLPKDRFSAERLKGVDSTLKIQPAKLEDSAVYLCASSSPGGTEAFFGQGTRLTVV.

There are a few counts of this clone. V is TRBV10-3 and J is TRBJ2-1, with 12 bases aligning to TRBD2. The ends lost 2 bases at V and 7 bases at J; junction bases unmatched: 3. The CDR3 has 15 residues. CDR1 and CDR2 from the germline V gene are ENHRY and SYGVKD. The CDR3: CAISEASGGVNEQFF. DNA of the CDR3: TGTGCCATCAGTGAGGCTAGCGGGGGGGTTAATGAGCAGTTCTTC.

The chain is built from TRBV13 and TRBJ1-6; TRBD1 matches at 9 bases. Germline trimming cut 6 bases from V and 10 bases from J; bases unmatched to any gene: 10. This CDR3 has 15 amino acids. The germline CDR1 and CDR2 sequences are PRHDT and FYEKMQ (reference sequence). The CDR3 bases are TGTGCCAGCAGACTACAGGGGGCCGCGTCGTCACCCCTCCACTTT. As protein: CASRLQGAASSPLHF.

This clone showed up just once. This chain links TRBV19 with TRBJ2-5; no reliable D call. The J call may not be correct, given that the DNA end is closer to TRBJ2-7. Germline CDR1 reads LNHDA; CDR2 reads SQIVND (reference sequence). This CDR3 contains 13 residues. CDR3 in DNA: TGTGCCAGTAGTCCCTCCGGGTTTTACGAGCAGTACTTC. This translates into CASSPSGFYEQYF.

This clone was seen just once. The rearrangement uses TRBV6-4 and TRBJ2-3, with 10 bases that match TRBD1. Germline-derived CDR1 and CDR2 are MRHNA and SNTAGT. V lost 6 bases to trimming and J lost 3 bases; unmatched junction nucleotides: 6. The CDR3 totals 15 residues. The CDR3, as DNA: TGTGCCAGCAGGGCTGGGACAGGGGAGACAGATACGCAGTATTTT. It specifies CASRAGTGETDTQYF.

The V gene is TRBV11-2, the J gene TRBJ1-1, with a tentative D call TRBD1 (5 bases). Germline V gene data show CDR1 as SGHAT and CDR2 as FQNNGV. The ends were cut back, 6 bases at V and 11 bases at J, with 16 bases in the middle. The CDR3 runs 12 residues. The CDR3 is CASSLMKGRAFF. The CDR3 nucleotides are TGTGCCAGCAGTTTGATGAAGGGGAGGGCTTTCTTT.

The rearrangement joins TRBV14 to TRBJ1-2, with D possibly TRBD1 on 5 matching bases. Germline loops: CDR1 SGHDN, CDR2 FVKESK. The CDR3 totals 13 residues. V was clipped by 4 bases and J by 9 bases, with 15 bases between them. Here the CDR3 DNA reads TGTGCCAGCAGCCCCTGGGACGGAGGGAGCTACACCTTC. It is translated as CASSPWDGGSYTF.

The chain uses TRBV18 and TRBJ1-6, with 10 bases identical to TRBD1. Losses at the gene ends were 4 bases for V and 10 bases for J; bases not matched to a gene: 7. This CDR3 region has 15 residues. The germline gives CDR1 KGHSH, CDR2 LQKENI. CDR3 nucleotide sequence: TGTGCCAGCTCACTATCCGGGACAGGGGAATCACCCCTCCACTTT. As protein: CASSLSGTGESPLHF.

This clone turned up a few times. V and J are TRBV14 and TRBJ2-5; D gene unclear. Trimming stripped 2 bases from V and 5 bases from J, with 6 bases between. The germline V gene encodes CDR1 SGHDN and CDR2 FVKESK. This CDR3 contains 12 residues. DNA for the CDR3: TGTGCCAGCAGCCAACCTCCGGAGACCCAGTACTTC. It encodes CASSQPPETQYF.

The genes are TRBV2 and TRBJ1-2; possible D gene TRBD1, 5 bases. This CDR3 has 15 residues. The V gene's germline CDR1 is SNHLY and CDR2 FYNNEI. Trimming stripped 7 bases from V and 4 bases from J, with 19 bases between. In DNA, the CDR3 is TGTGCCAGCATGGGGACTGCCAGCTTGTCCTATGGCTACACCTTC. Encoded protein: CASMGTASLSYGYTF.

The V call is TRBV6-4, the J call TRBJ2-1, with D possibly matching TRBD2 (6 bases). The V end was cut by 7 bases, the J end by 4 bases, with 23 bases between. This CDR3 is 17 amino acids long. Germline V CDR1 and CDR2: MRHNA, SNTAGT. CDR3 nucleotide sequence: TGTGCCAGCACCCCCGGGAGTCGCCGATCCCTTTACAATGAGCAGTTCTTC. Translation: CASTPGSRRSLYNEQFF.

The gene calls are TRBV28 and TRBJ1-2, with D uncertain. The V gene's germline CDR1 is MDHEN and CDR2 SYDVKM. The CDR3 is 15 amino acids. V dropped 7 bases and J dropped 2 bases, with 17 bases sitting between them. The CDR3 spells CASIQNIGGNYGYTF. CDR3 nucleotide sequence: TGTGCCAGCATCCAAAATATTGGAGGGAACTATGGCTACACCTTC.

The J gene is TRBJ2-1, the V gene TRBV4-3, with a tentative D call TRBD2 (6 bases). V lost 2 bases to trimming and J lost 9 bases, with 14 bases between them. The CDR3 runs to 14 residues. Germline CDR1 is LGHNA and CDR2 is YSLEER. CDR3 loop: CASSQPGRGGEQFF. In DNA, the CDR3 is TGCGCCAGCAGCCAACCTGGACGGGGAGGTGAGCAGTTCTTC.

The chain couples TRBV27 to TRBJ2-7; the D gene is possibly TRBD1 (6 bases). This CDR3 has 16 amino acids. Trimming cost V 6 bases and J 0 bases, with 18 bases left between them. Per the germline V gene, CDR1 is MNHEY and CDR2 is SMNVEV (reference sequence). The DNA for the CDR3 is TGTGCCAGCAGCGCTCTTCCCGGCAGGGGCTCCTACGAGCAGTACTTC. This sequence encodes CASSALPGRGSYEQYF.

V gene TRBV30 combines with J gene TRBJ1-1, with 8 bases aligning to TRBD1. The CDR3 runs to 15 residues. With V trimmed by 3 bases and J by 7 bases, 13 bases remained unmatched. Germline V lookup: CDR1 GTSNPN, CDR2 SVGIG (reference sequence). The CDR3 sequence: CAWSSPGQVQREAFF. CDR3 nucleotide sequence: TGTGCCTGGAGCAGTCCGGGACAGGTTCAACGTGAAGCTTTCTTT.

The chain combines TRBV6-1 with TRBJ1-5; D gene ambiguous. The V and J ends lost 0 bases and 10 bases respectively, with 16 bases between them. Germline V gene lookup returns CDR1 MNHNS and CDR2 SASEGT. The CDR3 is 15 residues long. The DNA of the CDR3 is TGTGCCAGCAGTGAAGCTCACAAATTTAATCGTCCCCAGCATTTT. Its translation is CASSEAHKFNRPQHF.

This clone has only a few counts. Here the CDR3 reads CASSRQGGTEAFF. The CDR3 coding sequence is TGTGCCAGCAGCCGACAGGGGGGAACTGAAGCTTTCTTT. The chain has TRBV5-4 and TRBJ1-1; TRBD1 matches at 9 bases. Germline trimming cut 4 bases from V and 5 bases from J; bases unmatched to any gene: 3. Germline CDR1 is SGHNT and CDR2 is YYREEE (reference sequence). The CDR3 loop spans 13 amino acids.

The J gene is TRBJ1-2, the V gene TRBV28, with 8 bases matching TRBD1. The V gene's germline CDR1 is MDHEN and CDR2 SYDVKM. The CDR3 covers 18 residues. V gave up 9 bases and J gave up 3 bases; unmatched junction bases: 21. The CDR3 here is CASQFGEGNRGLDYGYTF. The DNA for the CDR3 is TGTGCCAGTCAGTTTGGGGAAGGCAACAGGGGGTTGGACTATGGCTACACCTTC.

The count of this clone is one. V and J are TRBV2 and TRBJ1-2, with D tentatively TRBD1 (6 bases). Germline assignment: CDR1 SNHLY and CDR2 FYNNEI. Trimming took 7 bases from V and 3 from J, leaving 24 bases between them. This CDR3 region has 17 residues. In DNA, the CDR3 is TGTGCCAGCATTCTCACCCCCGTCGACAGGTCCTACTATGGCTACACCTTC. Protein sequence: CASILTPVDRSYYGYTF.

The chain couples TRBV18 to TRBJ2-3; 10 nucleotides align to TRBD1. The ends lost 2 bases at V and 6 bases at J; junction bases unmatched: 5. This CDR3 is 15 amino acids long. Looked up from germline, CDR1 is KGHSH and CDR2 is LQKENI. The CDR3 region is CASSPGTGDMDTQYF. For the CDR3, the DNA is TGTGCCAGCTCACCAGGGACAGGGGATATGGATACGCAGTATTTT.

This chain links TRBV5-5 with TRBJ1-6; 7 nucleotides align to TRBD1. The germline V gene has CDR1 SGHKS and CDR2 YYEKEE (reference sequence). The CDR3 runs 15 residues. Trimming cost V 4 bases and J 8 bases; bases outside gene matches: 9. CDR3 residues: CASSREGQGDSPLHF. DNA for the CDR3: TGTGCCAGCAGCCGGGAGGGGCAGGGGGATTCACCCCTCCACTTT.

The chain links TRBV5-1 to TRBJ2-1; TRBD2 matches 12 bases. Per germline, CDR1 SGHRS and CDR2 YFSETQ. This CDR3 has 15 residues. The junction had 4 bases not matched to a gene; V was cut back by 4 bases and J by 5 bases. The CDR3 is CASSDGTSGHNEQFF. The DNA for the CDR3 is TGCGCCAGCAGCGACGGGACTAGCGGGCACAATGAGCAGTTCTTC.

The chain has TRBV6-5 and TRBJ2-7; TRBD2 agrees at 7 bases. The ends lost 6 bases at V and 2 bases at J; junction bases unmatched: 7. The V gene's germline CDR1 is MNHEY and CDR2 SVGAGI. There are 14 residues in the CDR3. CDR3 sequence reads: CASSQDGGTYEQYF. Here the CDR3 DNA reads TGTGCCAGCAGCCAGGACGGGGGGACCTACGAGCAGTACTTC.

Written as DNA, the CDR3 is TGTGCCAGCAGTTTAAGCCCAGGGAATCAGCCCCAGCATTTT. It specifies CASSLSPGNQPQHF. The chain employs TRBV28 and TRBJ1-5, with D maybe TRBD1 (5 bases). CDR1 is MDHEN, CDR2 SYDVKM, per germline. This CDR3 contains 14 residues. V was shortened by 2 bases and J by 4 bases, with 9 bases between the two germline ends.

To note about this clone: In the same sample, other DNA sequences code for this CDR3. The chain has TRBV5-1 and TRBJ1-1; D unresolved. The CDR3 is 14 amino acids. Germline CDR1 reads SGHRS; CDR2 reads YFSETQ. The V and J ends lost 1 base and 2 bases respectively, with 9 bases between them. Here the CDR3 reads CASSLYAGNTEAFF. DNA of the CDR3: TGCGCCAGCAGCTTGTACGCGGGAAACACTGAAGCTTTCTTT. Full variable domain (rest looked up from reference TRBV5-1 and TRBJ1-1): KAGVTQTPRYLIKTRGQQVTLSCSPISGHRSVSWYQQTPGQGLQFLFEYFSETQRNKGNFPGRFSGRQFSNSRSEMNVSTLELGDSALYLCASSLYAGNTEAFFGQGTRLTVV.

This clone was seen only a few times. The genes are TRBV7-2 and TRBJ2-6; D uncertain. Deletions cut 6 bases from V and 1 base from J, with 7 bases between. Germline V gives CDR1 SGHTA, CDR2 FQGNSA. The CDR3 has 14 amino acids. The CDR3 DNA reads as TGTGCCAGCAGTTTCTCTTCTGGGGCCAACGTCCTGACTTTC. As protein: CASSFSSGANVLTF.